Following are 2 T cell receptor beta chains from one sample sequenced in a study of T cells in localized non-small cell lung cancer. Only in-frame clones appear in the TCRdb table, and some are missing; sequencing was by immunoSEQ multiplex PCR. The sample lists thousands of clones, around 33% occurring once. Material: normal lung tissue next to the tumor, obtained before any cancer treatment. The receptors here all came from a man between 35 and 75 years old with stage I lung adenocarcinoma.

The chain links TRBV9 to TRBJ2-5; no clear D gene. Germline assignment: CDR1 SGDLS and CDR2 YYNGEE. The CDR3 consists of 14 residues. V lost 5 bases and J 2 bases, leaving 13 bases between the germline ends. Here the CDR3 reads CASSDGSWQETQYF. CDR3 nucleotides: TGTGCCAGCAGTGACGGTAGTTGGCAAGAGACCCAGTACTTC. Full variable domain (rest looked up from reference TRBV9 and TRBJ2-5): DSGVTQTPKHLITATGQRVTLRCSPRSGDLSVYWYQQSLDQGLQFLIQYYNGEERAKGNILERFSAQQFPDLHSELNLSSLELGDSALYFCASSDGSWQETQYFGPGTRLLVL.

The V gene is TRBV6-8, the J gene TRBJ2-1, with 9 bases fitting TRBD1. Germline lookup yields CDR1 MNHGY and CDR2 SAAAGT. The V and J ends lost 2 bases and 8 bases, in that order; junction bases with no gene match: 7. The CDR3 runs to 15 residues. This chain's CDR3 is CASSYPGQGRDEQFF. As DNA, the CDR3 is TGTGCCAGCAGTTACCCTGGACAGGGGAGGGATGAGCAGTTCTTC.